A selection of T cell receptor beta chains follows, all from one sample in a study of spatial heterogeneity in lung cancer. Each CDR3 protein gets one entry after TCRdb re-called the 5' RACE reads with MiXCR. The table shows approximately 27,000 distinct CDR3 sequences, with 5% to 6% occurring only once. The source was PBMCs, collected at follow-up. These receptors originate from a male donor with early-stage non-small cell lung cancer. Each CDR3 is given with its conserved first and last residue. The D gene is left open where the match is weak. Clone size, where shown, is once, few, many, or a class for clones that have expanded.

v_gene: TRBV2; d_gene: .; abundance: many; j_gene: TRBJ1-2; CDR3aa: CASSPSGGNNYGYTF; CDR3nt: TGTGCCAGCAGCCCATCGGGGGGCAATAACTATGGCTACACCTTC
v_gene: TRBV2; d_gene: .; abundance: many; j_gene: TRBJ2-1; CDR3aa: CASSEMLGAGIKQFF; CDR3nt: TGTGCCAGCAGTGAAATGTTGGGGGCAGGAATCAAGCAGTTCTTC
v_gene: TRBV29-1; d_gene: TRBD2; abundance: many; j_gene: TRBJ2-3; CDR3aa: CSVAGTSGDTDTQYF; CDR3nt: TGCAGCGTTGCCGGGACTAGCGGGGACACAGATACGCAGTATTTT
v_gene: TRBV5-1; d_gene: .; abundance: many; j_gene: TRBJ1-1; CDR3aa: CASSSEYGTEAFF; CDR3nt: TGCGCCAGCAGTTCGGAATATGGGACTGAAGCTTTCTTT
v_gene: TRBV3-1; d_gene: .; abundance: many; j_gene: TRBJ1-1; CDR3aa: CASSQDFREFF; CDR3nt: TGTGCCAGCAGCCAAGATTTTAGGGAGTTCTTT
v_gene: TRBV5-5; d_gene: .; abundance: many; j_gene: TRBJ1-5; CDR3aa: CASSLRGTSSNQPQHF; CDR3nt: TGTGCCAGCAGCCTGCGGGGCACTTCGAGCAATCAGCCCCAGCATTTT
v_gene: TRBV7-2; d_gene: .; abundance: .; j_gene: TRBJ2-1; CDR3aa: CASSLVATYNEQFF; CDR3nt: TGTGCCAGCAGCCTAGTAGCCACCTACAATGAGCAGTTCTTC
v_gene: TRBV7-8; d_gene: .; abundance: .; j_gene: TRBJ2-3; CDR3aa: CASSSPTAASDTQYF; CDR3nt: TGTGCCAGCAGCTCTCCGACGGCGGCCTCAGATACGCAGTATTTT
v_gene: TRBV5-1; d_gene: .; abundance: .; j_gene: TRBJ1-6; CDR3aa: CASSSDGHSYNSPLHF; CDR3nt: TGCGCCAGCAGCTCGGACGGTCACTCCTATAATTCACCCCTCCACTTT
v_gene: TRBV6-2/TRBV6-3; d_gene: .; abundance: many; j_gene: TRBJ2-2; CDR3aa: CASSYGGAGPGELFF; CDR3nt: TGTGCCAGCAGTTACGGAGGGGCCGGACCCGGGGAGCTGTTTTTT